This T cell receptor beta chain appears in the sequencing data of a study of OX40 agonist ivuxolimab in advanced cancers. Study details: Head and neck, renal cell, melanoma or hepatocellular carcinoma were the cancers that dose-escalation patients had.

This CDR3 is built from 14 residues. Looked up from germline, CDR1 is MDHEN and CDR2 is SYDVKM. Between the trimmed V and J ends, which lost 7 bases and 8 bases, there was a span of 20 bases. This clone was found once. Profiled with immunoSEQ multiplex PCR; TCRdb holds only in-frame clones, not every one. The sample consists of about 71,000 clones, under 90% of them appearing once. Sample: CD4+ or CD8+ T cells sorted from blood, taken in a trial of the OX40 agonist ivuxolimab. V gene TRBV28 combines with J gene TRBJ1-2, with D tentatively TRBD1 (5 bases). The sequence was collected from an adult with an advanced solid tumor such as melanoma, head and neck, liver or kidney cancer. The CDR3 DNA follows: TGTGCCAGCATCTTAAGGGACCTATCCGACGGCTACACCTTC. This sequence encodes CASILRDLSDGYTF.